These 23 T cell receptor beta chains were all obtained from the same sample, sequenced in a study of response to subunit inactivated influenza vaccine. TCRdb re-called the RT-PCR reads with MiXCR, one entry per CDR3 protein. The profile shows more than 700,000 distinct CDR3 sequences, 21% of them singletons. The specimen comprised PBMCs from blood, sampled roughly 5 days after vaccination. The source is a man aged 50 to 59 who received an inactivated influenza vaccine.

The chain couples TRBV6-5 to TRBJ2-5; tentatively, D is TRBD2 (6 bases). CDR3 length: 16 residues. CDR1 is MNHEY, CDR2 SVGAGI, per germline. The V gene lost 2 bases and the J gene lost 2 bases, with 15 bases spanning the gap. This chain's CDR3 is CASSYHGTGRQETQYF. The CDR3 DNA follows: TGTGCCAGCAGTTACCATGGGACTGGACGTCAAGAGACCCAGTACTTC.

This clonotype was picked up a small number of times. The DNA for the CDR3 is TGCAGCGTTAGACAGGGCACTGGAAACACCATATATTTT. This codes for CSVRQGTGNTIYF. V usage is TRBV29-1 and J usage is TRBJ1-3, with 7 bases lining up with TRBD1. The CDR3 spans 13 residues. Germline V CDR1 and CDR2: SQVTM, ANQGSEA. The V gene end was trimmed by 5 bases and the J gene end by 2 bases; junction bases not matched to a gene: 3.

On this clonotype itself: It may be a read error: a sequence one base away is much more abundant. The chain is built from TRBV4-3 and TRBJ2-7, with 7 bases lining up with TRBD2. This CDR3 contains 16 residues. The ends lost 0 bases at V and 0 bases at J; junction bases unmatched: 5. Germline V CDR1 and CDR2: LGHNA, YSLEER. CDR3 loop: CASSQDRQRGSYEQYF. In DNA form, the CDR3 reads TGCGCCAGCAGCCAAGATAGACAGCGGGGCTCCTACGAGCAGTACTTC.

This clonotype showed up just a few times. The V call is TRBV28, the J call TRBJ1-4; D is undetermined. V shed 6 bases and J shed 4 bases, with 18 bases lying between them. This CDR3 spans 16 amino acids. CDR1 MDHEN and CDR2 SYDVKM come from the germline V gene. CDR3 bases: TGTGCCAGCAGCGACACAAGGGCAGGCGATAATGAAAAACTGTTTTTT. Translated: CASSDTRAGDNEKLFF. The full variable domain, in which reference TRBV28 and TRBJ1-4 provide the parts outside the CDR3, is DVKVTQSSRYLVKRTGEKVFLECVQDMDHENMFWYRQDPGLGLRLIYFSYDVKMKEKGDIPEGYSVSREKKERFSLILESASTNQTSMYLCASSDTRAGDNEKLFFGSGTQLSVL.

V gene TRBV7-9 combines with J gene TRBJ2-3, with 9 bases lining up with TRBD2. The CDR3 is made up of 17 amino acids. Trimming removed 1 base from V and 2 bases from J; junction bases left unmatched: 7. Germline-derived CDR1 and CDR2 are SEHNR and FQNEAQ (reference sequence). For the CDR3, the DNA is TGTGCCAGCAGCTTAGTGTCTAGCGGGATCTACACAGATACGCAGTATTTT. This translates into CASSLVSSGIYTDTQYF.

In its sample, this clonotype was seen a few times. The chain employs TRBV6-2 or TRBV6-3 and TRBJ2-7, with D perhaps being TRBD1 or TRBD2 (5 bases each). The germline gives CDR1 MNHEY, CDR2 SVGEGT. Trimming removed 1 base from V and 6 bases from J, with 7 bases in between. This CDR3 contains 12 residues. This CDR3 is CASSYLGVEQYF. In DNA, the CDR3 is TGTGCCAGCAGTTACTTGGGGGTCGAGCAGTACTTC.

This clonotype has just a few counts. The V call is TRBV20-1, the J call TRBJ2-7; D is tentatively TRBD1 or TRBD2 (5 bases each). This CDR3 is built from 12 residues. V was pared by 6 bases and J by 2 bases, with 11 bases between. From germline, CDR1 is DFQATT and CDR2 SNEGSKA (reference sequence). CDR3 in amino acids: CSASGTAYEQYF. The CDR3 bases are TGCAGTGCGTCCGGGACGGCCTACGAGCAGTACTTC.

The chain uses TRBV3-1 and TRBJ2-7; either TRBD1 or TRBD2 may supply D (5 bases each). V was shortened by 11 bases and J by 0 bases, with 32 bases between the two germline ends. The CDR3 consists of 19 residues. Germline values: CDR1 LGHDT, CDR2 YNNKEL (reference sequence). The CDR3 reads CAFSPRRFGLGTYSYEQYF. CDR3 DNA: TGTGCCTTCAGTCCACGAAGATTTGGCCTCGGGACCTACTCCTACGAGCAGTACTTC.

Written as DNA, the CDR3 is TGTGCCAGCAGTGAAATAGGGAACACTGAAGCTTTCTTT. This codes for CASSEIGNTEAFF. V and J are TRBV6-1 and TRBJ1-1, with unresolved D. Trimming took off 2 bases at V and 1 base at J, with 5 bases between the two ends. The CDR3 loop spans 13 amino acids. CDR1 MNHNS and CDR2 SASEGT come from the germline V gene.

The chain couples TRBV7-9 to TRBJ2-2, with 7 nucleotides matching TRBD1. The CDR3 has 14 residues. Germline V gene lookup returns CDR1 SEHNR and CDR2 FQNEAQ (reference sequence). With V trimmed by 6 bases and J by 4 bases, 5 bases remained unmatched. The DNA of the CDR3 is TGTGCCAGCAGACGCGACAGGGTCACCGGGGAGCTGTTTTTT. Translating it yields CASRRDRVTGELFF.

This clonotype turned up a few times. The rearrangement joins TRBV7-9 to TRBJ1-1; D unresolved. This CDR3 has 15 amino acids. With 4 bases removed from V and 2 bases from J, the gap between germline ends came to 14 bases. Germline V gene lookup returns CDR1 SEHNR and CDR2 FQNEAQ (reference sequence). The CDR3 nucleotides read TGTGCCAGCAGCTACGGGTCTAAGCTCAACACTGAAGCTTTCTTT. Encoded protein: CASSYGSKLNTEAFF.

This clonotype was recorded a few times. The CDR3 DNA follows: TGTGCCAGCAGTCCCCTAGGACAGGGGGCAGGGGCTTTCTTT. This encodes CASSPLGQGAGAFF. This chain uses TRBV12-3 or TRBV12-4 with TRBJ1-1, with TRBD1 identical over 11 bases. The CDR3 consists of 14 residues. V was clipped by 5 bases and J by 11 bases; unmatched bases: 10.

This clonotype was counted between two and nine times. The gene calls are TRBV20-1 and TRBJ2-7; possible D gene TRBD2, 6 bases. Germline V lookup: CDR1 DFQATT, CDR2 SNEGSKA (reference sequence). Trimming pared 1 base from V and 4 bases from J, leaving 17 bases between. The CDR3 is 15 residues long. CDR3 in amino acids: CSARALATKGYEQYF. CDR3 in DNA: TGCAGTGCTAGAGCGCTAGCGACAAAGGGTTACGAGCAGTACTTC.

This clonotype was detected only a few times. The J gene is TRBJ2-2, the V gene TRBV12-3 or TRBV12-4, with D tentatively TRBD2 (5 bases). The CDR3 has 12 amino acids. The V and J ends lost 7 bases and 5 bases respectively, with 8 bases between them. The CDR3 DNA reads TGTGCCAGCAACCCGGGGACCGGGGAGCTGTTTTTT. This translates into CASNPGTGELFF.

This rearrangement joins TRBV7-2 to TRBJ2-3; 11 bases agree with TRBD2. The germline CDR1 and CDR2 sequences are SGHTA and FQGNSA. V lost 0 bases, J lost 5 bases, and 4 bases stayed unmatched. The CDR3 consists of 16 residues. The CDR3 sequence: CASSLASLAGGDTQYF. The CDR3 nucleotides are TGTGCCAGCAGCTTAGCGTCGCTAGCGGGAGGAGATACGCAGTATTTT.

This clonotype appeared once. The chain combines TRBV6-1 with TRBJ1-2; 7 bases match TRBD1. V trimming: 5 bases; J trimming: 4 bases; junction bases outside the gene matches: 10. CDR3 length: 15 amino acids. CDR1 and CDR2 from the germline V gene are MNHNS and SASEGT. CDR3 protein: CASSRDSSPFYGYTF. In nucleotides, the CDR3 is TGTGCCAGCAGTAGGGACAGCAGTCCCTTCTATGGCTACACCTTC.

The table lists this clonotype with a few counts. The CDR3 sequence is CAWSVGRRATSYNEQFF. As DNA, the CDR3 is TGTGCCTGGAGTGTAGGTCGGCGGGCGACCTCCTACAATGAGCAGTTCTTC. V usage is TRBV30 and J usage is TRBJ2-1, with a possible D match to TRBD2 (5 bases). Germline lookup yields CDR1 GTSNPN and CDR2 SVGIG (reference sequence). The CDR3 is 17 amino acids. Trimming cost V 0 bases and J 0 bases, with 15 bases left between them.

The chain combines TRBV7-9 with TRBJ2-1; D is perhaps TRBD2 (7 bases). Germline loops: CDR1 SEHNR, CDR2 FQNEAQ (reference sequence). The CDR3 has 16 amino acids. Trimming left V 1 base short and J 2 bases short, with 12 bases between. CDR3 sequence: CASSLGWRGPYNEQFF. The DNA of the CDR3 is TGTGCCAGCAGCTTAGGGTGGCGGGGGCCCTACAATGAGCAGTTCTTC.

The chain recombines TRBV4-3 with TRBJ2-2; D gene ambiguous. Germline values: CDR1 LGHNA, CDR2 YSLEER. The CDR3 sequence is 13 residues long. V shed 2 bases and J shed 2 bases, with 3 bases lying between them. The CDR3 sequence is CASSQHNTGELFF. The CDR3 nucleotides read TGCGCCAGCAGCCAACATAACACCGGGGAGCTGTTTTTT.

The chain joins TRBV12-3 or TRBV12-4 to TRBJ2-1, with 8 bases that match TRBD2. The length of the CDR3 is 17 residues. J gave up 5 bases and V 2 bases, and 11 bases lay outside the gene matches. Here the CDR3 reads CASSLFILAGRDNEQFF. The CDR3 bases are TGTGCCAGCAGTTTATTTATCCTAGCGGGCAGAGACAATGAGCAGTTCTTC.

This clonotype has more than one count but fewer than ten. This chain links TRBV7-8 with TRBJ2-7, with 9 positions matching TRBD1. V was clipped by 8 bases and J by 1 base; unmatched bases: 6. The CDR3 extends over 14 amino acids. In germline, CDR1 is SGHVS, CDR2 FQNEAQ. The CDR3 is CASVQGALSYEQYF. CDR3 coding DNA: TGTGCCAGCGTACAGGGGGCCCTTTCCTACGAGCAGTACTTC.

V gene TRBV20-1 combines with J gene TRBJ2-1, with 8 positions matching TRBD2. Germline CDR1 is DFQATT and CDR2 is SNEGSKA (reference sequence). The CDR3 is 15 amino acids. Germline trimming cut 5 bases from V and 0 bases from J; bases unmatched to any gene: 6. CDR3 sequence: CSAPGLGSSYNEQFF. Written as DNA, the CDR3 is TGCAGTGCTCCGGGACTAGGGAGCTCCTACAATGAGCAGTTCTTC.

V usage is TRBV5-5 and J usage is TRBJ2-1, with D uncertain. The CDR3 loop spans 14 amino acids. CDR1 and CDR2 from the germline V gene are SGHKS and YYEKEE (reference sequence). The V end lost 7 bases, the J end lost 6 bases, and 17 bases lay between the germline ends. The CDR3 here is CASSRTGVGNEQFF. For the CDR3, the DNA is TGTGCCAGCTCCCGTACGGGTGTTGGCAATGAGCAGTTCTTC.